This T cell receptor beta chain came from a study of CD8+CD57+ T cells in acquired aplastic anemia. Findings and caveats of the study: No significant difference in CD8+ Simpson's diversity was found between patients and controls.

In regard to this clonotype: Its antigen is as yet unknown.

All sequencing subjects had displayed CD8+CD57+ cell expansion on flow cytometry. Genomic DNA, serving as template, underwent TCR beta VDJ and CDR3 profiling. TCRdb re-analysed the reads in MiXCR, keeping a single row per CDR3 protein. The table lists around 180,000 distinct CDR3 sequences, approximately 48% of them singletons, with 1.8% in the top ten. V shed 5 bases and J 3 bases; nucleotides not matched to a gene: 10. Germline V gene sequence: CDR1 KGHDR, CDR2 SFDVKD. The CDR3 spans 16 residues. The sample taken for sequencing was sorted CD4+, CD8+, or CD8+CD57+ T cells (not recorded which) from PBMCs. The chain combines TRBV24-1 with TRBJ2-3; 7 bases are a match to TRBD1. The origin of this receptor is a human donor with aplastic anemia. As DNA, the CDR3 is TGTGCCACCAGTGCGAGACAGGGCCTGGGTACAGATACGCAGTATTTT. Amino acids: CATSARQGLGTDTQYF.